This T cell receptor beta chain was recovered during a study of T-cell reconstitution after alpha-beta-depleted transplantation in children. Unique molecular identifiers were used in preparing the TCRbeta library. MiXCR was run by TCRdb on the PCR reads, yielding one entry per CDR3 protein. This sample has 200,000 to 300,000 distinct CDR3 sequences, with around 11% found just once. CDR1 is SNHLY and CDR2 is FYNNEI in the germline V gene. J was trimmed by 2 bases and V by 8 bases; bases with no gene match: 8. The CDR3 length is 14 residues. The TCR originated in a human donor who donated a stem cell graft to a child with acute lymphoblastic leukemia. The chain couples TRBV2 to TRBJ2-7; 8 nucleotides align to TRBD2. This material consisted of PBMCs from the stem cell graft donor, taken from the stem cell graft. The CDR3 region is CASRTSGSTYEQYF. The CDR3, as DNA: TGTGCCAGCCGGACCAGCGGGAGCACCTACGAGCAGTACTTC.